Only a few counts were recorded for the clone carrying this T cell receptor (beta chain). Its target is not known. CDR3 length equals 17 residues. V shed 0 bases and J 4 bases; nucleotides not matched to a gene: 5. Germline assignment: CDR1 DFQATT and CDR2 SNEGSKA (reference sequence). The data were obtained in a study of T-cell memory formation after mild COVID-19. Study-wide points: CD4+ bias marked clones expanding day 15 to 37, unlike balanced contracting clones. SARS-CoV-2 specificity of second-wave clones peaking day 37 was unconfirmed.

MiXCR, applied by TCRdb to the 5' RACE reads, yields one record per CDR3 protein. The table includes about 400,000 distinct CDR3 sequences, about 15% detected once. The sequenced material came from PBMCs or a T cell subset sorted from them (not recorded which). The V call is TRBV20-1, the J call TRBJ2-2; 13 bases agree with TRBD2. The sequence came from a man between 18 and 35 years old who had mild COVID-19 (a few samples of this study predate the infection). Cell type and time point are not known. This chain's CDR3 is CSARDPGTSGITGELFF. DNA for the CDR3: TGCAGTGCTAGAGACCCGGGGACTAGCGGGATCACCGGGGAGCTGTTTTTT.